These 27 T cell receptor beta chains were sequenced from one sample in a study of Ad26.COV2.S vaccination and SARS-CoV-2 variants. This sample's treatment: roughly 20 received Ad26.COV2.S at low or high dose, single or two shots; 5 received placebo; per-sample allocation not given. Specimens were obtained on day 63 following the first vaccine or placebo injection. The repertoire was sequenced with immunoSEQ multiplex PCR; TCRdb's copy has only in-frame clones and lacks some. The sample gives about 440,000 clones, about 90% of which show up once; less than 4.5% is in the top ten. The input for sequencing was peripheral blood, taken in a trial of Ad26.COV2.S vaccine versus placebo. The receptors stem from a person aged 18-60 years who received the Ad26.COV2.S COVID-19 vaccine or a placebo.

CDR3 bases: TGTGCCAGCACTCCCTCAGGGCAGGTCCATCAGCCCCAGCATTTT. This sequence encodes CASTPSGQVHQPQHF. The rearrangement links TRBV27 to TRBJ1-5; TRBD1 is a possible D gene (5 bases). The germline V gene encodes CDR1 MNHEY and CDR2 SMNVEV (reference sequence). The V gene lost 7 bases and the J gene lost 5 bases, with 18 bases spanning the gap. The CDR3 length is 15 residues.

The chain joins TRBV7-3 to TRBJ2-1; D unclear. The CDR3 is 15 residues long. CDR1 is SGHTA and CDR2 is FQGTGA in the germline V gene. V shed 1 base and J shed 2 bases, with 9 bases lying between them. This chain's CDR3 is CASSLSGTTYNEQFF. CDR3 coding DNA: TGTGCCAGCAGCTTAAGCGGCACCACCTACAATGAGCAGTTCTTC.

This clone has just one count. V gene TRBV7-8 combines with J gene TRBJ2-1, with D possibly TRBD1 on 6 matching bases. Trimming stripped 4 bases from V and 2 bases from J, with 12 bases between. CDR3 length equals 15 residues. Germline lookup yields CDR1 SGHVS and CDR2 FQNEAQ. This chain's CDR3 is CASSSNRDPYNEQFF. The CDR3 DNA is TGTGCCAGCAGCTCAAACAGGGACCCCTACAATGAGCAGTTCTTC. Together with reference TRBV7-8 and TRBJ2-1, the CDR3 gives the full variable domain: GAGVSQSPRYKVAKRGQDVALRCDPISGHVSLFWYQQALGQGPEFLTYFQNEAQLDKSGLPSDRFFAERPEGSVSTLKIQRTQQEDSAVYLCASSSNRDPYNEQFFGPGTRLTVL.

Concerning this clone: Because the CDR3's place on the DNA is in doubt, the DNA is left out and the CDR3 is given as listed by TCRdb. The CDR3 region is CASSWGVGTFF. The chain carries TRBV28 and TRBJ1-1. Both ends counted, the CDR3 spans 11 residues. The germline V gene has CDR1 MDHEN and CDR2 SYDVKM.

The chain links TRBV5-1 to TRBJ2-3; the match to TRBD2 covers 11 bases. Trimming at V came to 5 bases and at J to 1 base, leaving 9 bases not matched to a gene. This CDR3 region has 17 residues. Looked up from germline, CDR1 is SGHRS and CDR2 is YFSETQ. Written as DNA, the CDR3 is TGCGCCAGCAGGCGGGCTAGCGGGAGGCTCGGCACAGATACGCAGTATTTT. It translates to CASRRASGRLGTDTQYF.

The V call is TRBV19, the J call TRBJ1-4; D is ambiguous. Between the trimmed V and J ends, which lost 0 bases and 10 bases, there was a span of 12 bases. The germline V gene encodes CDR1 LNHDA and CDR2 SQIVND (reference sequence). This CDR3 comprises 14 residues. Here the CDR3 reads CASSIDPVVGKLFF. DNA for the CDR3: TGTGCCAGTAGTATAGATCCTGTGGTCGGAAAACTGTTTTTT. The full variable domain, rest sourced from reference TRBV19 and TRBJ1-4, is DGGITQSPKYLFRKEGQNVTLSCEQNLNHDAMYWYRQDPGQGLRLIYYSQIVNDFQKGDIAEGYSVSREKKESFPLTVTSAQKNPTAFYLCASSIDPVVGKLFFGSGTQLSVL.

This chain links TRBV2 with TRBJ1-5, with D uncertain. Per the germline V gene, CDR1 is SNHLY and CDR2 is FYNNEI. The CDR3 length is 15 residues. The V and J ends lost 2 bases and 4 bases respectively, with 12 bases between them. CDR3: CASSEMRTSNQPQHF. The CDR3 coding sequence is TGTGCCAGCAGTGAAATGCGTACATCAAATCAGCCCCAGCATTTT.

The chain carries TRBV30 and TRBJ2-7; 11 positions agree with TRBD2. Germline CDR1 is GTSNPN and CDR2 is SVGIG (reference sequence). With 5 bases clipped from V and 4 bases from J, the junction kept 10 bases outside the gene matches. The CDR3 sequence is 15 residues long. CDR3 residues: CAWGVGASGRYEQYF. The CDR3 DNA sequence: TGTGCCTGGGGGGTCGGGGCTAGCGGGAGGTACGAGCAGTACTTC.

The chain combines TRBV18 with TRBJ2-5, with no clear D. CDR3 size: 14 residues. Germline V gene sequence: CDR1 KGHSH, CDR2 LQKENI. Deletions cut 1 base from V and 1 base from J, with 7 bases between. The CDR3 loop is CASSPLYTQETQYF. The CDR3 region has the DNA TGTGCCAGCTCACCACTATATACCCAAGAGACCCAGTACTTC.

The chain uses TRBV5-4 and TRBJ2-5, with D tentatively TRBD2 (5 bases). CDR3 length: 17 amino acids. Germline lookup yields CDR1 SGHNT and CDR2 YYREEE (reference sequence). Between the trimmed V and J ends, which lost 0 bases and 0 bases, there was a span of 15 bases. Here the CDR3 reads CASSLGGFAGYQETQYF. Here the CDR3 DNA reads TGTGCCAGCAGCTTGGGAGGGTTTGCCGGTTACCAAGAGACCCAGTACTTC.

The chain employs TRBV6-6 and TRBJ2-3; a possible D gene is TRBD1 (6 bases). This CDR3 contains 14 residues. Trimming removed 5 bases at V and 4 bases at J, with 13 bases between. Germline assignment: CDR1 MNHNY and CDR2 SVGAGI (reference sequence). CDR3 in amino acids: CASSLIQGPDTQYF. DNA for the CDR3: TGTGCCAGCAGTCTTATTCAGGGGCCAGATACGCAGTATTTT.

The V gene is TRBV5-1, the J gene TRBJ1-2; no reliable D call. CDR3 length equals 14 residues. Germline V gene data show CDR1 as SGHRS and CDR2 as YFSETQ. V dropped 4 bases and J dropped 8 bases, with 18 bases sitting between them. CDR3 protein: CASSPSTMLGGYTF. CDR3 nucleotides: TGCGCCAGCAGCCCTTCTACAATGCTGGGAGGCTACACCTTC.

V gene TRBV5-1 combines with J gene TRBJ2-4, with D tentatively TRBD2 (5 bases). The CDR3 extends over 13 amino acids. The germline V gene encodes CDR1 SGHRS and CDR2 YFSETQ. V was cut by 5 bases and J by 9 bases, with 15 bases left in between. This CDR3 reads CASRQPGSGIQYF. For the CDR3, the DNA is TGCGCCAGCAGGCAACCGGGATCAGGCATTCAGTACTTC.

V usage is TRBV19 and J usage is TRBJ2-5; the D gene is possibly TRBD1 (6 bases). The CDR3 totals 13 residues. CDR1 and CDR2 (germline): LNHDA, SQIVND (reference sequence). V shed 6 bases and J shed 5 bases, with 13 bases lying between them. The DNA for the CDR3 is TGTGCCAGTAGCCCGTCCAGGGGTGAGACCCAGTACTTC. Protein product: CASSPSRGETQYF.

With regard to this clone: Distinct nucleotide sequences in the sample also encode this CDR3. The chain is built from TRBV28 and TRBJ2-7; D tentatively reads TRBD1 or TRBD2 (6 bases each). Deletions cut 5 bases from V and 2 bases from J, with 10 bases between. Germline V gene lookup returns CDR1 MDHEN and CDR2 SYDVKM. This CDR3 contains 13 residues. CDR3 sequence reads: CASSLRGPYEQYF. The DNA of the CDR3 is TGTGCCAGCAGTCTCCGGGGGCCCTACGAGCAGTACTTC.

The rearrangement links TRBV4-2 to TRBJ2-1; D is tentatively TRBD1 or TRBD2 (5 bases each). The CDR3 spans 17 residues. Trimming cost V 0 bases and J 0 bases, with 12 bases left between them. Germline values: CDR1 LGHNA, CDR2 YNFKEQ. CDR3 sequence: CASSQDRDRFSYNEQFF. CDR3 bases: TGTGCCAGCAGCCAAGATAGGGACCGCTTCTCCTACAATGAGCAGTTCTTC.

The CDR3 is CSASHGGTEAFF. The CDR3 bases are TGCAGTGCTAGTCACGGGGGCACTGAAGCTTTCTTT. V is TRBV20-1 and J is TRBJ1-1, with D tentatively TRBD1 (5 bases). The CDR3 length is 12 residues. Trimming removed 3 bases from V and 4 bases from J, with 9 bases in between. Per germline, CDR1 DFQATT and CDR2 SNEGSKA (reference sequence).

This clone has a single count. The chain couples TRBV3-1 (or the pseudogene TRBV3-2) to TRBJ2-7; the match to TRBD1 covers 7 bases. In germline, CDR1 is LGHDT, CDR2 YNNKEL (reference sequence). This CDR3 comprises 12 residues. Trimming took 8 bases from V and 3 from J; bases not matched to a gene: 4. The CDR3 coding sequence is TGTGCCAGCGAGGGGGCAGGCTACGAGCAGTACTTC. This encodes CASEGAGYEQYF.

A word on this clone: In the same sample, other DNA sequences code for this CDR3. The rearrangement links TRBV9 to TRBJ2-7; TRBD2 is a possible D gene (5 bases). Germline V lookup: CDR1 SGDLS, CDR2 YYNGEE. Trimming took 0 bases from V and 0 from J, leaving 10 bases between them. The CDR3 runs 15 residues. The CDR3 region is CASSVGLASSYEQYF. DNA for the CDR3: TGTGCCAGCAGCGTAGGGCTAGCTAGCTCCTACGAGCAGTACTTC.

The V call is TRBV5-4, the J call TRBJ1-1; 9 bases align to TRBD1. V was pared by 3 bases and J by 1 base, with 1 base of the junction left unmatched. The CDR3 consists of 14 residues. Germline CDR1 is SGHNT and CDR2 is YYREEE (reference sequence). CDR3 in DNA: TGTGCCAGCAGCTGGGGACAGGGGAACACTGAAGCTTTCTTT. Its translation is CASSWGQGNTEAFF.

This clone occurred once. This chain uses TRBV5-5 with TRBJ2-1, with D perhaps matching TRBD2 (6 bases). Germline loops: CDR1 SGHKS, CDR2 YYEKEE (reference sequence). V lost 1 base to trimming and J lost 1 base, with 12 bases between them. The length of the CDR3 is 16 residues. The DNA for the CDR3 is TGTGCCAGCAGCTTGCGGTCAGGGAGGTCCTACAATGAGCAGTTCTTC. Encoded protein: CASSLRSGRSYNEQFF.

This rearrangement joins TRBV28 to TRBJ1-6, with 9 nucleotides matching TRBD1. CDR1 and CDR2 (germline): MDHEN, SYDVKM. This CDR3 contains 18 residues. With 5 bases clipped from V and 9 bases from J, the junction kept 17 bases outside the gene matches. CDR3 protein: CASSRPGQGIFIGSPLHF. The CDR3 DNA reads TGTGCCAGCAGTCGGCCGGGACAGGGAATTTTTATTGGTTCACCCCTCCACTTT.

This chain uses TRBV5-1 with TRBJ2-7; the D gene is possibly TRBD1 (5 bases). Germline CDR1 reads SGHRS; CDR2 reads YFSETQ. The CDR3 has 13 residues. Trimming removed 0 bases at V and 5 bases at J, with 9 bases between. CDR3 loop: CASSLGSRDEQYF. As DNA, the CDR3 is TGCGCCAGCAGCTTGGGGTCCAGGGACGAGCAGTACTTC.

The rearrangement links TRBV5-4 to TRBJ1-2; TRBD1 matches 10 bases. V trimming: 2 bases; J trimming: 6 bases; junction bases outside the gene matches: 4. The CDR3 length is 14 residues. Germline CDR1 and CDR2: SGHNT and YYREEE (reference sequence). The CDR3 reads CASSFGTGVDGYTF. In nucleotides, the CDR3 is TGTGCCAGCAGCTTCGGGACAGGGGTGGATGGCTACACCTTC.

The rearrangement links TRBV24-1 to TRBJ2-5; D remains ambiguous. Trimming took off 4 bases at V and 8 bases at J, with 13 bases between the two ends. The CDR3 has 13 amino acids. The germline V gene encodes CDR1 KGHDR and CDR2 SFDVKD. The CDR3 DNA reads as TGTGCCACCAGTGACGATCACCCGGGTACCCAGTACTTC. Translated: CATSDDHPGTQYF.

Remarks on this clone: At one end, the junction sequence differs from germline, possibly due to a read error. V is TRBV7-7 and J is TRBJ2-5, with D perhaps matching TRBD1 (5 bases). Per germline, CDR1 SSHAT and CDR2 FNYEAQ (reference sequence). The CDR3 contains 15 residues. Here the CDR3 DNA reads TGTGCTAGCAGCTTAAGCAGGGCTCCTGGGGAGACCCAGTACTTC. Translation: CASSLSRAPGETQYF.

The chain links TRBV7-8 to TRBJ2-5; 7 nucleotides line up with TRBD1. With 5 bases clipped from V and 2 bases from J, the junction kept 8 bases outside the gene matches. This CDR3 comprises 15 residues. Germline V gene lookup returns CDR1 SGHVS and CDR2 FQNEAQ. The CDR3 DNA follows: TGTGCCAGCAGCAGTACGGGACAGAGACAAGAGACCCAGTACTTC. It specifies CASSSTGQRQETQYF.